The 17 T cell receptor beta chains presented below share a single source sample, sequenced in a study of blood T cell repertoires in COVID-19 (TCRdb year 2020). Library prep was done by the immunoSEQ multiplex PCR assay. The clones in this table, taken by TCRdb from immuneACCESS, are in-frame only. Not every clone is retained; where verified, under half of the shortfall comes from an unresolved V gene, and the cause of the rest is unknown. The sample table holds around 51,000 clones, of which 90% were seen once. The top ten constitute 5% to 6.5% of the sample. Sequenced: peripheral blood. These receptors were obtained from a man between 65 and 85 years old with acute or convalescent COVID-19.

This clone occurred a few times. The rearrangement uses TRBV29-1 and TRBJ1-5; a possible D gene is TRBD1 (5 bases). Germline CDR1 and CDR2: SQVTM and ANQGSEA. This CDR3 contains 13 residues. V dropped 4 bases and J dropped 0 bases, with 7 bases sitting between them. CDR3 in DNA: TGCAGCGTTGCCAGGGATAGCAATCAGCCCCAGCATTTT. As protein: CSVARDSNQPQHF.

The chain recombines TRBV24-1 with TRBJ1-2; D is undetermined. The CDR3 loop spans 13 amino acids. The V gene lost 3 bases and the J gene lost 4 bases, with 8 bases spanning the gap. The germline CDR1 and CDR2 sequences are KGHDR and SFDVKD. CDR3 nucleotide sequence: TGTGCCACCAGTGATGTGAACGGCTATGGCTACACCTTC. Residues: CATSDVNGYGYTF.

CDR3: CASSPGLGSQETQYF. As DNA, the CDR3 is TGTGCCAGCTCACCAGGTCTGGGCAGCCAAGAGACCCAGTACTTC. This chain joins TRBV18 and TRBJ2-5; D gene ambiguous. The CDR3 loop spans 15 amino acids. Looked up from germline, CDR1 is KGHSH and CDR2 is LQKENI. V lost 2 bases and J 1 base, leaving 11 bases between the germline ends. Full variable domain (outside the CDR3, taken from reference TRBV18 and TRBJ2-5): NAGVMQNPRHLVRRRGQEARLRCSPMKGHSHVYWYRQLPEEGLKFMVYLQKENIIDESGMPKERFSAEFPKEGPSILRIQQVVRGDSAAYFCASSPGLGSQETQYFGPGTRLLVL.

The rearrangement links TRBV3-1 (or the pseudogene TRBV3-2) to TRBJ1-2; no firm D call. Germline CDR1 reads LGHDT; CDR2 reads YNNKEL (reference sequence). V lost 4 bases, J lost 4 bases, and 10 bases lay in between. The CDR3 spans 13 residues. The CDR3 spells CASSLDGLYGYTF. CDR3 DNA sequence: TGTGCCAGCAGCCTGGACGGACTCTATGGCTACACCTTC.

CDR3 in amino acids: CATSSRYEQYF. CDR3 sequence (DNA): TGTGCCACCAGCTCTAGGTACGAGCAGTACTTC. The rearrangement links TRBV15 to TRBJ2-7; D is unresolved. V was cut by 5 bases and J by 4 bases, with 6 bases left in between. The CDR3 is 11 residues long. Germline assignment: CDR1 LNHNV and CDR2 YYDKDF (reference sequence).

The chain recombines TRBV11-2 with TRBJ2-1; 15 bases are shared with TRBD2. The germline CDR1 and CDR2 sequences are SGHAT and FQNNGV. This CDR3 has 17 residues. J gave up 7 bases and V 5 bases, and 9 bases lay outside the gene matches. The CDR3 nucleotides read TGTGCCAGCAGCCCTCGGACTAGCGGGGGGGCTTCTAATGAGCAGTTCTTC. The encoded protein is CASSPRTSGGASNEQFF.

V is TRBV27 and J is TRBJ2-7, with D maybe TRBD1 (6 bases). The V gene's germline CDR1 is MNHEY and CDR2 SMNVEV (reference sequence). The V gene lost 3 bases and the J gene lost 3 bases, with 9 bases spanning the gap. CDR3 length: 13 residues. The CDR3 sequence: CASSLTGLYEQYF. The CDR3 coding sequence is TGTGCCAGCAGTTTGACAGGTCTCTACGAGCAGTACTTC.

The chain employs TRBV6-5 and TRBJ1-3; TRBD1 matches 8 bases. This CDR3 spans 15 amino acids. CDR1 and CDR2 from the germline V gene are MNHEY and SVGAGI. V gave up 6 bases and J gave up 1 base; unmatched junction bases: 5. The CDR3 is CASRKQGESGNTIYF. The CDR3 nucleotides are TGTGCCAGCAGGAAACAGGGGGAATCTGGAAACACCATATATTTT.

This clone came up a few times. The chain joins TRBV19 to TRBJ2-1, with 12 bases fitting TRBD1. The ends lost 3 bases at V and 6 bases at J; junction bases unmatched: 9. CDR1 is LNHDA, CDR2 SQIVND, per germline (reference sequence). The CDR3 is made up of 17 amino acids. CDR3 residues: CASSISGTGGGSNEQFF. The CDR3 coding sequence is TGTGCCAGTAGTATCTCGGGGACAGGGGGCGGAAGCAATGAGCAGTTCTTC.

The V gene is TRBV5-6, the J gene TRBJ2-2, with unresolved D. Germline assignment: CDR1 SGHDT and CDR2 YYEEEE. The CDR3 is 12 amino acids. Trimming pared 6 bases from V and 8 bases from J, leaving 11 bases between. The CDR3 sequence: CASTSTLGELFF. CDR3 coding DNA: TGTGCCAGCACCTCGACTCTTGGGGAGCTGTTTTTT.

The V and J genes are TRBV25-1 and TRBJ1-4, with 7 bases fitting TRBD1. The CDR3 is made up of 13 amino acids. V lost 5 bases and J lost 7; bases outside the gene matches: 4. In germline, CDR1 is MGHDK, CDR2 SYGVNS. The CDR3 here is CASSTGTAEKLFF. The CDR3 DNA reads as TGTGCCAGCAGTACCGGGACAGCTGAAAAACTGTTTTTT.

The chain recombines TRBV10-3 with TRBJ1-1; no definite D call. Trimming pared 4 bases from V and 0 bases from J, leaving 12 bases between. The V gene's germline CDR1 is ENHRY and CDR2 SYGVKD. This CDR3 contains 15 residues. CDR3 nucleotides: TGTGCCATCAGTGGCTCCGCGGGTCTGAACACTGAAGCTTTCTTT. It specifies CAISGSAGLNTEAFF.

This chain uses TRBV6-5 with TRBJ1-2; weak D call: TRBD1 (5 bases). The CDR3 is 14 amino acids. Germline-derived CDR1 and CDR2 are MNHEY and SVGAGI. Between the trimmed V and J ends, which lost 2 bases and 2 bases, there was a span of 9 bases. This chain's CDR3 is CASSYDNRNYGYTF. The CDR3 DNA reads TGTGCCAGCAGTTACGATAACAGGAACTATGGCTACACCTTC.

J is TRBJ2-2 and V is TRBV3-1 (or the pseudogene TRBV3-2); a possible D gene is TRBD2 (6 bases). The CDR3 totals 14 residues. V was shortened by 4 bases and J by 6 bases, with 12 bases between the two germline ends. Germline V lookup: CDR1 LGHDT, CDR2 YNNKEL (reference sequence). For the CDR3, the DNA is TGTGCCAGCAGCCCTCACGGAGGGGCCGGGGAGCTGTTTTTT. It yields the protein CASSPHGGAGELFF.

The chain combines TRBV19 with TRBJ1-2; D is possibly TRBD1 (6 bases). This CDR3 has 17 residues. Germline CDR1 LNHDA, CDR2 SQIVND (reference sequence). The V end was cut by 4 bases, the J end by 1 base, with 19 bases between. CDR3 residues: CASSKLTGPTLNYGYTF. Here the CDR3 DNA reads TGTGCCAGTAGTAAACTGACAGGACCTACACTTAACTATGGCTACACCTTC.

The chain couples TRBV5-5 to TRBJ1-5; D call uncertain. The germline V gene encodes CDR1 SGHKS and CDR2 YYEKEE (reference sequence). The germline V and J ends were trimmed by 0 bases and 0 bases, with 4 bases remaining between them. The CDR3 spans 14 residues. CDR3 in DNA: TGTGCCAGCAGCTTGGACAATAGCAATCAGCCCCAGCATTTT. Translation: CASSLDNSNQPQHF. Based on the CDR3 plus reference TRBV5-5 and TRBJ1-5, the full variable domain is DAGVTQSPTHLIKTRGQQVTLRCSPISGHKSVSWYQQVLGQGPQFIFQYYEKEERGRGNFPDRFSARQFPNYSSELNVNALLLGDSALYLCASSLDNSNQPQHFGDGTRLSIL.

V and J are TRBV29-1 and TRBJ2-1, with TRBD1 identical over 9 bases. CDR1 is SQVTM and CDR2 is ANQGSEA in the germline V gene. The CDR3 sequence is 13 residues long. J was trimmed by 6 bases and V by 7 bases; bases with no gene match: 7. The CDR3 region is CSGTGTGRNEQFF. CDR3 in DNA: TGCAGCGGAACCGGGACAGGGCGCAATGAGCAGTTCTTC.